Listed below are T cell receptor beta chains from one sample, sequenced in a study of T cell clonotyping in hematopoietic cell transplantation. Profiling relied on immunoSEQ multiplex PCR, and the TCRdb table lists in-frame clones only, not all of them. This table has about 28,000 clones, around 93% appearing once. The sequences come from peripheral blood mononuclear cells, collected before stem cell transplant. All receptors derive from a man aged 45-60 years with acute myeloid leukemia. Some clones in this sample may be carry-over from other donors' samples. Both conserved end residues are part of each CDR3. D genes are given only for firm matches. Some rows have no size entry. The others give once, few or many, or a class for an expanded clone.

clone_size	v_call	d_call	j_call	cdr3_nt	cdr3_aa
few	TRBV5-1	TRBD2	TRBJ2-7	TGCGCCAGCAGTCTGCGGGGCGCTAGCGGCAGGGACGAGCAGTACTTC	CASSLRGASGRDEQYF
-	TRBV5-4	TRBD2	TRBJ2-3	TGTGCCAGCAGCACCAGACTAGCTGTGGGCACAGATACGCAGTATTTT	CASSTRLAVGTDTQYF
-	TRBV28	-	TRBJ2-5	TGTGCCAGCAGTTTGGGAAGGGACCAAGAGACCCAGTACTTC	CASSLGRDQETQYF
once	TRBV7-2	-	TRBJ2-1	TGTGCCAGCAGCTTAGTTAGGGGCGACAATGAGCAGTTCTTC	CASSLVRGDNEQFF
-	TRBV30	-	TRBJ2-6	TGTGCCTGGAGTCCGAACATTGGGGGCAGCTCTGGGGCCAACGTCCTGACTTTC	CAWSPNIGGSSGANVLTF
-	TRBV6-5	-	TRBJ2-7	TGTGCCAGCAGCCCGGGCGGGGAGCTATTGTACTTC	CASSPGGELLYF
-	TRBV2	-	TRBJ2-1	TGTGCCAGCAGTGTTAGGACCCCACCTGAGCAGTTCTTC	CASSVRTPPEQFF
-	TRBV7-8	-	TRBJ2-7	TGTGCCAGCAGCTTATCAAGGGCCTACAGGGTGCCCACCTACGAGCAGTACTTC	CASSLSRAYRVPTYEQYF
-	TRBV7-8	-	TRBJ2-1	TGTGCCAGCAGCTTCCCACCCTACAATGAGCAGTTCTTC	CASSFPPYNEQFF
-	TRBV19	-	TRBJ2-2	TGTGCCAGTAGGGGCGTCGGGGAGCTGTTTTTT	CASRGVGELFF
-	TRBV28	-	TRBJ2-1	TGTGCCAGCAGTTTCTACGGCCGCTCCTACAATGAGCAGTTCTTC	CASSFYGRSYNEQFF
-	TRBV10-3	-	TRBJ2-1	TGTGCCATCATCACAGGGTCCGGTGAGCAGTTCTTC	CAIITGSGEQFF
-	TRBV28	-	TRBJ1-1	TGTGCCAGCAGCCTAAGGCGCCAGAACACTGAAGCTTTCTTT	CASSLRRQNTEAFF
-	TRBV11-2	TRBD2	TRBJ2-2	TGTGCCAGCAGCTTATGGTGGGGGGGGAACACCGGGGAGCTGTTTTTT	CASSLWWGGNTGELFF
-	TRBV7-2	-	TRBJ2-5	TGTGCCAGCAGCTTTCGGGGGGCGAAGACCCAGTACTTC	CASSFRGAKTQYF
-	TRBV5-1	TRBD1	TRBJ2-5	TGCGCCAGCAGCCGGACAGGGGCAGGAGAGACCCAGTACTTC	CASSRTGAGETQYF
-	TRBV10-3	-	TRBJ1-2	TGTGCCATCAGTGAGCTCAGGGACCTAGCTAACTATGGCTACACCTTC	CAISELRDLANYGYTF
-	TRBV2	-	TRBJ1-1	TGTGCCAGCACTTTTTGGGGGAACACTGAAGCTTTCTTT	CASTFWGNTEAFF
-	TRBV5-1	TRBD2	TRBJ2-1	TGCGCCAGCAGCTTCGGACTAGCGGGGGGCAGGTCCTACAATGAGCAGTTCTTC	CASSFGLAGGRSYNEQFF
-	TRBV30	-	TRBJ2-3	TGTGCCTGGAGTTCGACAGATACGCAGTATTTT	CAWSSTDTQYF
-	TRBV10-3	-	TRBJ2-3	TGTGCCATCGGGGCCGAGGATACGCAGTATTTT	CAIGAEDTQYF
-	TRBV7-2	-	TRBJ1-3	TGTGCCAGCAGCTTGGTAGGATCTGGAAACACCATATATTTT	CASSLVGSGNTIYF
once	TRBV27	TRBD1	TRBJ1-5	TGTGCCAGCTCAGGGACAGGGCATTACAATCAGCCCCAGCATTTT	CASSGTGHYNQPQHF
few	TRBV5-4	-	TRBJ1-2	TGTGCCAGCAGCTTGGAGGGGGATGGCGATGGCTACACCTTC	CASSLEGDGDGYTF
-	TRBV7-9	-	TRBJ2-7	TGTGCCAGCAGCTTAGGAGATATTCCCTACGAGCAGTACTTC	CASSLGDIPYEQYF
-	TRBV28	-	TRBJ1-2	TGTGCCAGCAGACATCCGGGCAGTTACTATGGCTACACCTTC	CASRHPGSYYGYTF
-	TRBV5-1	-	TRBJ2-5	TGCGCCAGCAGCTTATCCCAGGGGCAAGAGACCCAGTACTTC	CASSLSQGQETQYF
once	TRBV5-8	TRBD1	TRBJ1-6	TGTGCCAGCAGCCGGACAGGGACCTATAATTCACCCCTCCACTTT	CASSRTGTYNSPLHF
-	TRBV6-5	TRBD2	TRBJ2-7	TGTGCCAGCAGTTCGCCGGGACTAGCGGATTACGAGCAGTACTTC	CASSSPGLADYEQYF
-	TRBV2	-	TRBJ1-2	TGTGCCAGCAGACTCACAGGGACACCCTCTAGGGGCTATGGCTACACCTTC	CASRLTGTPSRGYGYTF
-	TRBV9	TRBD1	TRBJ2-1	TGTGCCAGCAGCGTAGAAACAGGGGCTCATAATGAGCAGTTCTTC	CASSVETGAHNEQFF
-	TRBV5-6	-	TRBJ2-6	TGTGCCAGCAGCCCTCGTAGTCCTGGGGCCAACGTCCTGACTTTC	CASSPRSPGANVLTF
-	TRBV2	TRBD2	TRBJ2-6	TGTGCCAGCACGACTAGCGGGGGCCTAGCCCTCCCAGTCCTGACTTTC	CASTTSGGLALPVLTF
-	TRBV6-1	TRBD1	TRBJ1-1	TGTGCCAGCAGTGAAGTAATTGGGACAGGGTTCGCCACTGAAGCTTTCTTT	CASSEVIGTGFATEAFF
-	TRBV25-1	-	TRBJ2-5	TGTGCCAGCAGTGAAAGCTGGGGACCCGGGGAGACCCAGTACTTC	CASSESWGPGETQYF
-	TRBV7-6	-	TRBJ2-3	TGTGCCAGCAGCTTAGCGTCGATCACAGATACGCAGTATTTT	CASSLASITDTQYF
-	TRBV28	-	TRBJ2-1	TGTGCCAGCAGTTTCGGGGGGCCTCCGTACAATGAGCAGTTCTTC	CASSFGGPPYNEQFF
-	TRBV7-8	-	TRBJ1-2	TGTGCCAGCAGCTTTAGTTACTCCACTAACTATGGCTACACCTTC	CASSFSYSTNYGYTF
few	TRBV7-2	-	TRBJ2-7	TGTGCCAGCAGCTTCTGGCCAGGACAGAGTTACGAGCAGTACTTC	CASSFWPGQSYEQYF
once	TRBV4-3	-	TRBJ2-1	TGCGCCAGCAGCCAAGAAAAGGGACTGATTTCCTACAATGAGCAGTTCTTC	CASSQEKGLISYNEQFF
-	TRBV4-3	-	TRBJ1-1	TGCGCCAGCAGCCAAGGGCCGGGACACAGGCGGATTGAAGCTTTCTTT	CASSQGPGHRRIEAFF
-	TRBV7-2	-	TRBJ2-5	TGTGCCAGCAGCTTACGGGTTACGCAAGAGACCCAGTACTTC	CASSLRVTQETQYF
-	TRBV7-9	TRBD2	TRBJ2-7	TGTGCCAGCAGCCCCTCGGGAGCGGGAGCCTACGAGCAGTACTTC	CASSPSGAGAYEQYF
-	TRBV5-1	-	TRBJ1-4	TGCGCCAGCAGGGAAGGGAGGTCAACTAATGAAAAACTGTTTTTT	CASREGRSTNEKLFF
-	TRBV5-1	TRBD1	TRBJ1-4	TGCGCCAGCAGCTCGGCCGGGACAGCAGATGAAAAACTGTTTTTT	CASSSAGTADEKLFF
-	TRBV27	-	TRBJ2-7	TGTGCCAGCAGTTTGAAGGTGGAATACGAGCAGTACTTC	CASSLKVEYEQYF
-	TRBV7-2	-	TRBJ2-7	TGTGCCAGCAGCCCGTCTAGAGACCACTACGAGCAGTACTTC	CASSPSRDHYEQYF
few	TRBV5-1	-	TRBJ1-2	TGCGCCAGCAGCTTCGGGGGAGATGGCTACACCTTC	CASSFGGDGYTF
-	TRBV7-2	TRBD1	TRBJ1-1	TGTGCCAGCAGCTTAACCAGGGACAGGGGAAGTGAAGCTTTCTTT	CASSLTRDRGSEAFF
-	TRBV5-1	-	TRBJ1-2	TGCGCCAGCAGCTTGGTCGCCTCCTCGGGGGGCTACACCTTC	CASSLVASSGGYTF
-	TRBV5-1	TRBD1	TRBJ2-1	TGCGCCAGCAGCTTAGGACAGGGGGCAGGGAATGAGCAGTTCTTC	CASSLGQGAGNEQFF
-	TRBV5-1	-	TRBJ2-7	TGCGCCAGCAGCTGGAGGGACGGTAGCTCCTACGAGCAGTACTTC	CASSWRDGSSYEQYF